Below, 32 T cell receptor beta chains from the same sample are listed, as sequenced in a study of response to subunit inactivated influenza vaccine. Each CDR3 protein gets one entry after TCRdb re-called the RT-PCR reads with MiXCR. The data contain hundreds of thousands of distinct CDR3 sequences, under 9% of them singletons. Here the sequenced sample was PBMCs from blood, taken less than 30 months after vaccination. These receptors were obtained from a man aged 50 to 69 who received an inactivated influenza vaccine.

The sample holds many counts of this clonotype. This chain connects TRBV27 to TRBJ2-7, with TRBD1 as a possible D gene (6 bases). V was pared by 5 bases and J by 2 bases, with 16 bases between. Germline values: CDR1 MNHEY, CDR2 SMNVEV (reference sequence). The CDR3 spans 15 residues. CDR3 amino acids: CASSAIPTGTYEQYF. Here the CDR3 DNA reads TGTGCCAGCAGTGCCATTCCAACAGGGACCTACGAGCAGTACTTC.

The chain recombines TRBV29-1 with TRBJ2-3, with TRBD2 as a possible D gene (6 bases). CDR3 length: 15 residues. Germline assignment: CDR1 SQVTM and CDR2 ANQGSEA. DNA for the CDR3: TGCCGCAGCTTTAGGGGAGGCCGATCCTCGGATACGCAGTATTTT. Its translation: CRSFRGGRSSDTQYF.

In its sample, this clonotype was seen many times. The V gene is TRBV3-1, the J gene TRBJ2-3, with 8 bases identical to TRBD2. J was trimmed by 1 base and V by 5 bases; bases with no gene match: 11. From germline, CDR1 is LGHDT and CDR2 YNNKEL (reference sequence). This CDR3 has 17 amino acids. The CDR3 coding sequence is TGTGCCAGCAGCTATACAAGTGCGGGGGGCGGCACAGATACGCAGTATTTT. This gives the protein CASSYTSAGGGTDTQYF.

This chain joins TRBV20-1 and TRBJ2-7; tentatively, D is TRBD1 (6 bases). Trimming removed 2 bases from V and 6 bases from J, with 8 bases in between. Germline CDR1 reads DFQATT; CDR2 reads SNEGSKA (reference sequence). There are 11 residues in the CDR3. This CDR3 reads CSARIRGEQYF. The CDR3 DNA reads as TGCAGTGCTAGAATCAGGGGCGAGCAGTACTTC.

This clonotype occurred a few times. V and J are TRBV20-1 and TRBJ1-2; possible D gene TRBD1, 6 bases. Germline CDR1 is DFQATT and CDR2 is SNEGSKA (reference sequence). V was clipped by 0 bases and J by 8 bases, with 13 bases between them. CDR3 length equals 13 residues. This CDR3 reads CSARDSRGLGYTF. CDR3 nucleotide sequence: TGCAGTGCTAGAGATTCCAGGGGCTTGGGCTACACCTTC.

CDR3 DNA sequence: TGTGCCAGCAGCCCCCAGTCCGACTATGGCTACACCTTC. This gives the protein CASSPQSDYGYTF. The J gene is TRBJ1-2, the V gene TRBV7-8; D unclear. V lost 5 bases and J 3 bases, leaving 10 bases between the germline ends. In germline, CDR1 is SGHVS, CDR2 FQNEAQ. The CDR3 has 13 amino acids.

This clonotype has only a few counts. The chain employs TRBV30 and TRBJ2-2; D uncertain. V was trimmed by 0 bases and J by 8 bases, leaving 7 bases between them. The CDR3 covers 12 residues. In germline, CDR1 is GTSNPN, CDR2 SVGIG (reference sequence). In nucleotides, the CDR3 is TGTGCCTGGAGTGTAGTCGTTGGGGAGCTGTTTTTT. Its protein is CAWSVVVGELFF.

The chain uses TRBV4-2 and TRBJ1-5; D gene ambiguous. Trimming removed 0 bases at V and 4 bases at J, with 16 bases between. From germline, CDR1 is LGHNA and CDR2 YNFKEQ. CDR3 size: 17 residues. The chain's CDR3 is CASSQDSVRFENQPQHF. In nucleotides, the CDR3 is TGTGCCAGCAGCCAAGATTCCGTCAGGTTTGAGAATCAGCCCCAGCATTTT.

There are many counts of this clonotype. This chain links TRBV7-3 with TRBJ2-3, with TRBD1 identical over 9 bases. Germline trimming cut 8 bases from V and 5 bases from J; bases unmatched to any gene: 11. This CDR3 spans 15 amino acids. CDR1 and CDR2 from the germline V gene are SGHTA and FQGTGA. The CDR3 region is CASAVGTGRGDTQYF. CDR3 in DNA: TGTGCCAGCGCGGTTGGGACAGGGCGAGGAGATACGCAGTATTTT.

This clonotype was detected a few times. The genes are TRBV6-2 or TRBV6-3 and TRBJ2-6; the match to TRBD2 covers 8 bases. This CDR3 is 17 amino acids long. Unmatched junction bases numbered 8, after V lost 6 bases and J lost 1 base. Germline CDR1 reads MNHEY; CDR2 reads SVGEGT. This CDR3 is CASRPGAGVSGANVLTF. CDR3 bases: TGTGCCAGCAGGCCTGGAGCGGGAGTTTCTGGGGCCAACGTCCTGACTTTC.

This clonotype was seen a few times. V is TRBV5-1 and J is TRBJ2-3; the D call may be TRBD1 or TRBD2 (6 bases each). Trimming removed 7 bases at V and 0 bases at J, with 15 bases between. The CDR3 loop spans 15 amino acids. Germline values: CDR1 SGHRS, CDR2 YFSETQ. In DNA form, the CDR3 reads TGCGCCAGCCGCGGCGGGACACCTAGCACAGATACGCAGTATTTT. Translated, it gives CASRGGTPSTDTQYF.

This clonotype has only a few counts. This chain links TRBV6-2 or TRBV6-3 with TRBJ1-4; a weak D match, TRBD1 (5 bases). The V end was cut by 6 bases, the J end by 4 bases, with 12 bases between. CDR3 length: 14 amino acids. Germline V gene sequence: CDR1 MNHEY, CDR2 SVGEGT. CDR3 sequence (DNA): TGTGCCAGCAGCCCGAGGGACTTTAATGAAAAACTGTTTTTT. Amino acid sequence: CASSPRDFNEKLFF.

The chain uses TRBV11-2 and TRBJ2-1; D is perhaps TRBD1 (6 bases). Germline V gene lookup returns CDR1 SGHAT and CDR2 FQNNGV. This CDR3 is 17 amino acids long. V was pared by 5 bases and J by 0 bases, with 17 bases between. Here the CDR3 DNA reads TGTGCCAGCAGCCTCAGGGGTTACCTGGGCTCCTACAATGAGCAGTTCTTC. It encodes CASSLRGYLGSYNEQFF.

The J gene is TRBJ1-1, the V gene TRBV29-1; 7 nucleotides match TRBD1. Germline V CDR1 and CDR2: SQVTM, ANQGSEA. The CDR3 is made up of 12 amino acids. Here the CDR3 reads CSGRGPDTEAFF. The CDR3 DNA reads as TGCAGTGGTAGGGGGCCGGACACTGAAGCTTTCTTT.

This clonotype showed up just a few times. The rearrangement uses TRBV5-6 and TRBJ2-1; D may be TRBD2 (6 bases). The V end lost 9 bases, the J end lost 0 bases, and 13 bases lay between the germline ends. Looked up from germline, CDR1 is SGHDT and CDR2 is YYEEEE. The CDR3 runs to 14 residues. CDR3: CAIGGRSSYNEQFF. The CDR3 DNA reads TGTGCCATCGGGGGACGGAGCTCCTACAATGAGCAGTTCTTC.

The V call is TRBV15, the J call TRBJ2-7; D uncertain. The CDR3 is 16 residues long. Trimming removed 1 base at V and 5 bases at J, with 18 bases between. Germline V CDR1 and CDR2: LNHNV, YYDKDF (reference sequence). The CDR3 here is CATSRGKMTGFNEQYF. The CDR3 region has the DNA TGTGCCACCAGCAGAGGCAAGATGACTGGGTTCAACGAGCAGTACTTC.

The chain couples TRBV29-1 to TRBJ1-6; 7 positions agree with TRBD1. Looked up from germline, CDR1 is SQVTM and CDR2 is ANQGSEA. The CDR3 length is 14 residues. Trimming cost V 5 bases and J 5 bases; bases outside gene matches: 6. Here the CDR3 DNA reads TGCAGCGTTCGACAGGGATCGAATAATTCACCCCTCCACTTT. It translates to CSVRQGSNNSPLHF.

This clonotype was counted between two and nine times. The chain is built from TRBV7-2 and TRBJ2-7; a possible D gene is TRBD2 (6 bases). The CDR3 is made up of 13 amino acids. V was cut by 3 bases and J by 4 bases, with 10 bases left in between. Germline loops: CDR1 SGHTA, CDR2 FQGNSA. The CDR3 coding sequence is TGTGCCAGCAGCTTGTGGGACTCTTACGAGCAGTACTTC. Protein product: CASSLWDSYEQYF. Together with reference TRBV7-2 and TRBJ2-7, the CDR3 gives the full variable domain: GAGVSQSPSNKVTEKGKDVELRCDPISGHTALYWYRQSLGQGLEFLIYFQGNSAPDKSGLPSDRFSAERTGGSVSTLTIQRTQQEDSAVYLCASSLWDSYEQYFGPGTRLTVT.

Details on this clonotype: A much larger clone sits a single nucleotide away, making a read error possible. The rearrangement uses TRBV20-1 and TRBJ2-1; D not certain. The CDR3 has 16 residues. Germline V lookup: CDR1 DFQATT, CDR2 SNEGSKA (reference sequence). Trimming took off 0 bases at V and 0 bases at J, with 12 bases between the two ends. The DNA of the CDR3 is TGCAGTGCTAGAGAGGTTTTCGCGAGCTCCTACAATGAGCAGTTCTTC. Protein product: CSAREVFASSYNEQFF.

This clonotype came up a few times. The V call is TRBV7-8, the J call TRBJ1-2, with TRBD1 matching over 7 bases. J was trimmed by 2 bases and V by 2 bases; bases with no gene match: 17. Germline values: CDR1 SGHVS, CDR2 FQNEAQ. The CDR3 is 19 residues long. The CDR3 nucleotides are TGTGCCAGCAGCTTAACCTCAATCGGACAGGCGCCTTTGAACTATGGCTACACCTTC. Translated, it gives CASSLTSIGQAPLNYGYTF.

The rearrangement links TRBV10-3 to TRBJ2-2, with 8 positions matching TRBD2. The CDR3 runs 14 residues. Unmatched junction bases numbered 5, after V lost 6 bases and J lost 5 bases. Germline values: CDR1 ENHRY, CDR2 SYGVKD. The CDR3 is CAISKTGGTGELFF. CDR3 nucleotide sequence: TGTGCCATCAGCAAAACGGGGGGGACCGGGGAGCTGTTTTTT.

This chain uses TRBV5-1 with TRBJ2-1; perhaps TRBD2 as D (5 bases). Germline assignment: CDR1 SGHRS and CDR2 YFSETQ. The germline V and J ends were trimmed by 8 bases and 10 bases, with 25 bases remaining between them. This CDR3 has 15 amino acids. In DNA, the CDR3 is TGCGCCAGTACAAAGGAGCATCTAGCCGCCGGGGAGCAGTTCTTC. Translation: CASTKEHLAAGEQFF. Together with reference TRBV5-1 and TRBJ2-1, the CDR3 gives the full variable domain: KAGVTQTPRYLIKTRGQQVTLSCSPISGHRSVSWYQQTPGQGLQFLFEYFSETQRNKGNFPGRFSGRQFSNSRSEMNVSTLELGDSALYLCASTKEHLAAGEQFFGPGTRLTVL.

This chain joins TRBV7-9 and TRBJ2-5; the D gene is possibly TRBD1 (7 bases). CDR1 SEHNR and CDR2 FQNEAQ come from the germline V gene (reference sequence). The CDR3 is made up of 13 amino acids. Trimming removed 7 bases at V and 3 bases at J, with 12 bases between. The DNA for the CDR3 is TGTGCCAGCAACCGCAGGGGGGAAGAGACCCAGTACTTC. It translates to CASNRRGEETQYF.

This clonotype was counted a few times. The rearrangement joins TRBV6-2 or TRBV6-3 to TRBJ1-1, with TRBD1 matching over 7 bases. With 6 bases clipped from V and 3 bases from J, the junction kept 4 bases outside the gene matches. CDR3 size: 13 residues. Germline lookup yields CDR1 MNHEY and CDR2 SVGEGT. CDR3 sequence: CASRSQGYTEAFF. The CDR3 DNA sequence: TGTGCCAGCAGGTCACAGGGGTACACTGAAGCTTTCTTT.

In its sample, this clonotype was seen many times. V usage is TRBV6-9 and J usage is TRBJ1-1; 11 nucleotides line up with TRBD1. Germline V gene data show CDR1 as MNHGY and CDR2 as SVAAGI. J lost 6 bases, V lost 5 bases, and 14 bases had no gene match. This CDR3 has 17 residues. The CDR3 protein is CASSQIWTGGPNPEAFF. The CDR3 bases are TGTGCCAGCAGTCAGATATGGACAGGGGGCCCAAATCCTGAAGCTTTCTTT.

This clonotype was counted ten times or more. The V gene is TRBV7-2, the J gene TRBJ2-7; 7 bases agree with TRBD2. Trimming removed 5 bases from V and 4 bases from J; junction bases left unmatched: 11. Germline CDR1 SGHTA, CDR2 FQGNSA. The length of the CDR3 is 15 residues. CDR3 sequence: CASSPRAGSFYEQYF. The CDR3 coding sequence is TGTGCCAGCAGCCCCCGAGCGGGGTCGTTTTACGAGCAGTACTTC.

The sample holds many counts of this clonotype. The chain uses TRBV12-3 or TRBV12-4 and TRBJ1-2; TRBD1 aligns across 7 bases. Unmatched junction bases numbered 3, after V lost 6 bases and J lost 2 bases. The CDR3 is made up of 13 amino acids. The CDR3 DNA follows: TGTGCCAGCAGCTTACAGGGGAACTATGGCTACACCTTC. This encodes CASSLQGNYGYTF.

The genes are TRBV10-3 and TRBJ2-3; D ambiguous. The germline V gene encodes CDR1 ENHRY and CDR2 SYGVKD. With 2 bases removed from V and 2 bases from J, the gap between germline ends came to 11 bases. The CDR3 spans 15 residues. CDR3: CAISEAPPPTDTQYF. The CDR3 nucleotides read TGTGCCATCAGTGAGGCACCCCCTCCCACAGATACGCAGTATTTT.

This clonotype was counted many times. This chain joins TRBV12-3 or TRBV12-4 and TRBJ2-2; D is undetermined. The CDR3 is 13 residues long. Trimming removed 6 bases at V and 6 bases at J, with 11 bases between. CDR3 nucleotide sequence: TGTGCCAGCAGCCCCAGGATGTCCGGGGAGCTGTTTTTT. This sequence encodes CASSPRMSGELFF.

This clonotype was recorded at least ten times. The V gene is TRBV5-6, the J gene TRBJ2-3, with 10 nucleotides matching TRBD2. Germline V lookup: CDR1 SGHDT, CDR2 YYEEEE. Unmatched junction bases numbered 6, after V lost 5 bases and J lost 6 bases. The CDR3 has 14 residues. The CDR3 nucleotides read TGTGCCAGCAGACCTAGCGGGAGAGGGGATACGCAGTATTTT. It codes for CASRPSGRGDTQYF.

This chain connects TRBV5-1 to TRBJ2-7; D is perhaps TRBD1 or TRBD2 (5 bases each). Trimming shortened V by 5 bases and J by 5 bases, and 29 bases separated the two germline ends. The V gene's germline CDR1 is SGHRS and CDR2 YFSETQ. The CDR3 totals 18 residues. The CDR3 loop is CASRGPSFGDAALNEQYF. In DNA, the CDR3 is TGCGCCAGCAGAGGCCCTAGTTTTGGGGACGCAGCCCTCAACGAGCAGTACTTC.

This CDR3 reads CASSTGQDPRSSYEQYF. CDR3 nucleotide sequence: TGCGCCAGCAGCACAGGACAGGATCCCAGAAGCTCCTACGAGCAGTACTTC. J is TRBJ2-7 and V is TRBV5-1; TRBD1 matches 7 bases. This CDR3 has 17 amino acids. The trim removed 4 bases at V and 0 bases at J, leaving 13 bases unmatched. Germline CDR1 reads SGHRS; CDR2 reads YFSETQ.